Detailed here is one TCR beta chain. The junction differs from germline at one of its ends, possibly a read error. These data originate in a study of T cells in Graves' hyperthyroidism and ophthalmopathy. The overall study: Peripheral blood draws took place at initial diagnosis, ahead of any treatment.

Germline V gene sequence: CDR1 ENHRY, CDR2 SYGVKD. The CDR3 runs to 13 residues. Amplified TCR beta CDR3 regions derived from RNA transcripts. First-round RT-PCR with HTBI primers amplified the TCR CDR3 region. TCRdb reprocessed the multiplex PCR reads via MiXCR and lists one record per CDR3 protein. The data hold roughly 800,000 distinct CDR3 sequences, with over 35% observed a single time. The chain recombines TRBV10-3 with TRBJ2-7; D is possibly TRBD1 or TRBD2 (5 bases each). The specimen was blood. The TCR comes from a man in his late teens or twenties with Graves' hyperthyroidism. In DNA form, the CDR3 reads TGTGCCAGCAGTGAGGCAGGGACGGGCGAGCAGTACTTC. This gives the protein CASSEAGTGEQYF.